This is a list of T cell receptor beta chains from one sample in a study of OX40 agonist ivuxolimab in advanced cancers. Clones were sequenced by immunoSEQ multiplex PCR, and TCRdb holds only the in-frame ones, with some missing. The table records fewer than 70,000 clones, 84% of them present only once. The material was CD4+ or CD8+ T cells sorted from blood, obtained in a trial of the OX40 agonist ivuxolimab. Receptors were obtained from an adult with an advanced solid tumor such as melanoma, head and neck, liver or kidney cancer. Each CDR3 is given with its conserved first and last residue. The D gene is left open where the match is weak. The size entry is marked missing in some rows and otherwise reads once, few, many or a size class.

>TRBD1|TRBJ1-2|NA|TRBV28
CASSPRTGLYGYTF
TGTGCCAGCAGTCCCCGGACAGGCCTCTATGGCTACACCTTC
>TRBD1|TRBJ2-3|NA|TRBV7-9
CASSSRGPDTQYF
TGTGCCAGCAGCTCAAGGGGGCCAGATACGCAGTATTTT
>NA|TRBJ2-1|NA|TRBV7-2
CASSSVGDSYNEQFF
TGTGCCAGCAGCTCCGTGGGGGACTCCTACAATGAGCAGTTCTTC
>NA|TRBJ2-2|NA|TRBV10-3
CATRGDDTGELFF
TGTGCCACCCGTGGAGATGACACCGGGGAGCTGTTTTTT
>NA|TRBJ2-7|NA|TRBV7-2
CASSLVDSYEQYF
TGTGCCAGCAGCTTAGTTGACAGCTACGAGCAGTACTTC
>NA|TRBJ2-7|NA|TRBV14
CASSPRAGLGTYEQYF
TGTGCCAGCAGCCCACGGGCGGGGCTAGGAACCTACGAGCAGTACTTC
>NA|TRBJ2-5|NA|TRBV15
CATSSPGLQETQYF
TGTGCCACCAGCTCGCCGGGACTCCAAGAGACCCAGTACTTC
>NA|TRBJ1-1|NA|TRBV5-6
CASSPNAGRVHEAFF
TGTGCCAGCAGTCCAAACGCGGGGAGGGTGCATGAAGCTTTCTTT
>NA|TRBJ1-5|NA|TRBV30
CAWSVLTGTNQPQHF
TGTGCCTGGAGTGTACTTACAGGGACGAATCAGCCCCAGCATTTT
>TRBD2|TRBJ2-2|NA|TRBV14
CASRRAGDTGELFF
TGTGCCAGCAGGAGAGCGGGGGACACCGGGGAGCTGTTTTTT
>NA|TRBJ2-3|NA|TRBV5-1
CASNHGAGTDTQYF
TGCGCCAGCAATCACGGCGCCGGCACAGATACGCAGTATTTT
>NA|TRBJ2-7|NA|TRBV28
CASSLDYEQYF
TGTGCCAGCAGTTTAGATTACGAGCAGTACTTC
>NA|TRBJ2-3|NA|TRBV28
CASSLPLGGGPHRYF
TGTGCCAGCAGTTTACCTTTAGGGGGGGGTCCACATAGGTATTTT
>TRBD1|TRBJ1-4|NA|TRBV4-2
CASSHDDRGGEKLFF
TGTGCCAGCAGCCATGATGACAGGGGGGGCGAAAAACTGTTTTTT
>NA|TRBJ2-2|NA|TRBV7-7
CASSSRVGELFF
TGTGCTAGCAGCTCCCGGGTCGGGGAGCTGTTTTTT
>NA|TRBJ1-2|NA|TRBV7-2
CASSLEAVYGYTF
TGTGCCAGCAGCTTAGAGGCAGTCTATGGCTACACCTTC
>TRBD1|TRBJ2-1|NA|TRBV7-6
CASSTGQNNEQFF
TGTGCCAGCAGCACGGGACAGAATAATGAGCAGTTCTTC
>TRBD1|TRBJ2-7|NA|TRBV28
CASSLEGDRGDYEQYF
TGTGCCAGCAGTTTAGAGGGGGACAGGGGGGACTACGAGCAGTACTTC
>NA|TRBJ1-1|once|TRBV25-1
CASSDSTENTEAFF
TGTGCCAGCAGTGATTCGACTGAGAACACTGAAGCTTTCTTT
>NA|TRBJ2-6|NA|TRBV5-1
CASSSWTPGDSGANVLTF
TGCGCCAGCAGCTCATGGACCCCAGGTGACTCTGGGGCCAACGTCCTGACTTTC
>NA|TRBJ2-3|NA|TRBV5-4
CASSADGTDTQYF
TGTGCCAGCAGCGCAGACGGCACAGATACGCAGTATTTT
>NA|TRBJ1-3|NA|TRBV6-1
CASSDRDIKSGNTIYF
TGTGCCAGCAGTGATCGGGACATCAAATCTGGAAACACCATATATTTT
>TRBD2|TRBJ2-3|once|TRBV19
CASRGLAGSTDTQYF
TGTGCCAGTAGGGGACTAGCGGGATCCACAGATACGCAGTATTTT
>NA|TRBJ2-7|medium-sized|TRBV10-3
CAISGIYEQYF
TGTGCCATCAGCGGGATCTACGAGCAGTACTTC
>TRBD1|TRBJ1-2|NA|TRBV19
CASSPSTGGIGGYTF
TGTGCCAGTAGTCCCTCAACAGGGGGCATTGGTGGCTACACCTTC
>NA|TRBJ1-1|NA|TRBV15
CATSRDMNTEAFF
TGTGCCACCAGCAGAGACATGAACACTGAAGCTTTCTTT
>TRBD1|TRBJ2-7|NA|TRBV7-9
CASSKGTDTYEQYF
TGTGCCAGCAGCAAGGGGACAGATACCTACGAGCAGTACTTC
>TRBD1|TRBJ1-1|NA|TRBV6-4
CASRETGLNTEAFF
TGTGCCAGCAGGGAGACAGGGTTGAACACTGAAGCTTTCTTT
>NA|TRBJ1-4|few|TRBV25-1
CASSVGGEGEKLFF
TGTGCCAGCAGTGTAGGGGGAGAGGGAGAAAAACTGTTTTTT
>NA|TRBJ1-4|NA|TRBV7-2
CASSRSNEKLFF
TGTGCCAGCAGCCGATCAAATGAAAAACTGTTTTTT
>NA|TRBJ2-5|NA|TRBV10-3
CAISESRERETQYF
TGTGCCATCAGTGAGTCGCGGGAAAGGGAGACCCAGTACTTC
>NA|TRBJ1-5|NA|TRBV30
CAWSLDSSVDQPQHF
TGTGCCTGGAGTCTCGACAGCTCAGTCGATCAGCCCCAGCATTTT
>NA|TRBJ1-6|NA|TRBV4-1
CASSIGQGSTSGNSPLHF
TGCGCCAGCAGTATCGGCCAGGGATCGACCTCAGGGAATTCACCCCTCCACTTT
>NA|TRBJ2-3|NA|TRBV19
CASSTLDGATTQYF
TGTGCCAGTAGCACCCTTGATGGGGCCACTACGCAGTATTTT
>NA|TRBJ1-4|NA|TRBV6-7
CASSLPVRELPTNEKLFF
TGTGCCAGCAGTCTACCCGTTAGGGAATTACCAACTAATGAAAAACTGTTTTTT
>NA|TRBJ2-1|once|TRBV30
CAWRPDYNEQFF
TGTGCCTGGAGGCCTGACTACAATGAGCAGTTCTTC
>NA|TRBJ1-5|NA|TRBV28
CASFSSLGVYQPQHF
TGTGCCAGCTTCTCCTCTTTGGGGGTGTATCAGCCCCAGCATTTT
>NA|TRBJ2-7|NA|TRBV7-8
CASSFFRTTWQEQYF
TGTGCCAGCAGCTTCTTCCGGACAACCTGGCAAGAGCAGTACTTC
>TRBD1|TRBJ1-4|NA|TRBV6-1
CASSEVGTGPGKLFF
TGTGCCAGCAGTGAAGTAGGGACAGGGCCTGGAAAACTGTTTTTT
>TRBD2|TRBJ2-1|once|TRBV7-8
CASSPKSSLAGLPEQFF
TGTGCCAGCAGCCCAAAGTCTTCACTAGCGGGGCTCCCTGAGCAGTTCTTC
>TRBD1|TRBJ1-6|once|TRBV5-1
CASSPEGQSRSLHF
TGCGCCAGCAGCCCGGAGGGACAGTCTAGGTCCCTCCACTTT
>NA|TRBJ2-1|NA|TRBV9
CASSVVGARGDEQFF
TGTGCCAGCAGCGTAGTCGGGGCCCGCGGGGATGAGCAGTTCTTC
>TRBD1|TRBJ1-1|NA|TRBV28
CASSLQIAGGNTEAFF
TGTGCCAGCAGTTTACAGATCGCAGGGGGAAACACTGAAGCTTTCTTT
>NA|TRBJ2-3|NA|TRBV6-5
CASGLMGADTQYF
TGTGCCAGTGGTCTTATGGGGGCAGATACGCAGTATTTT
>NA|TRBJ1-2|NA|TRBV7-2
CASSLVGYGYTF
TGTGCCAGCAGCTTAGTAGGGTATGGCTACACCTTC
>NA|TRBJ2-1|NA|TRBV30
CAWSVEGLGEQFF
TGTGCCTGGAGTGTAGAGGGGCTCGGTGAGCAGTTCTTC
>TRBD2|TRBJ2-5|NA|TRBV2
CASSEAGLGGETQYF
TGTGCCAGCAGTGAAGCGGGACTAGGGGGGGAGACCCAGTACTTC
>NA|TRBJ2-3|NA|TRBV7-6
CASSLAAGDTQYF
TGTGCCAGCAGCTTAGCGGCGGGGGATACGCAGTATTTT
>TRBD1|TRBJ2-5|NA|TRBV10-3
CAISESGTGPLTQYF
TGTGCCATCAGTGAGTCAGGGACAGGGCCCTTGACCCAGTACTTC
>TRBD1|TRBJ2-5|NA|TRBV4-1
CASSPPPLGQGAWETQYF
TGCGCCAGCAGCCCCCCCCCTTTAGGACAGGGGGCATGGGAGACCCAGTACTTC
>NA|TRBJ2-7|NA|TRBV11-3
CASSLDRSRAYEQYF
TGTGCCAGCAGCTTAGATCGCTCAAGGGCCTACGAGCAGTACTTC